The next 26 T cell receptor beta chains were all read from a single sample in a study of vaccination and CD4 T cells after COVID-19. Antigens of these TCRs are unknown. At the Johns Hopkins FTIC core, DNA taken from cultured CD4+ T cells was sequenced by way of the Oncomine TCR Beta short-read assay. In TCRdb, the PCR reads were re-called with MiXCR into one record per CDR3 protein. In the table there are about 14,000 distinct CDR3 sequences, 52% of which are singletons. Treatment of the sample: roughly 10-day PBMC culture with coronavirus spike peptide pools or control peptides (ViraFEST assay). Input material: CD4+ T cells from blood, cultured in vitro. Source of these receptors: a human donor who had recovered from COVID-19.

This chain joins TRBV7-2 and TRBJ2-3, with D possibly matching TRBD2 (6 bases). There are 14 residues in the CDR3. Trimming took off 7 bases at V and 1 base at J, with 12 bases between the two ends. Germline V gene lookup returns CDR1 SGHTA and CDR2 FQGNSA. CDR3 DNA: TGTGCCAGCACCTGGAGGGTTGGCACAGATACGCAGTATTTT. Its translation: CASTWRVGTDTQYF.

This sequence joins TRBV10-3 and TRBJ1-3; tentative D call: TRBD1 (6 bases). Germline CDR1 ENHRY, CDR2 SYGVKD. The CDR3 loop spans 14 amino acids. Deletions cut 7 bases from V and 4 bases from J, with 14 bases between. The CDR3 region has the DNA TGTGCCATCAACCCCGGACAGTTCGGAAACACCATATATTTT. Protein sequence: CAINPGQFGNTIYF.

The chain's CDR3 is CASSDRDQQQPQHF. CDR3 DNA sequence: TGTGCCAGCAGTGACAGGGATCAACAACAGCCCCAGCATTTT. The chain uses TRBV6-1 and TRBJ1-5; maybe TRBD1 (5 bases). The germline V and J ends were trimmed by 3 bases and 7 bases, with 13 bases remaining between them. Germline V gene data show CDR1 as MNHNS and CDR2 as SASEGT. The CDR3 loop spans 14 amino acids.

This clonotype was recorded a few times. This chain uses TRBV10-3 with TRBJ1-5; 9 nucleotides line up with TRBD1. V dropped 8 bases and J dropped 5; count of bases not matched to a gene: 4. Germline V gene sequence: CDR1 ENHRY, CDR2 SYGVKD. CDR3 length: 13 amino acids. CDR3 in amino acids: CAIRDRVYQPQHF. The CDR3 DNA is TGTGCCATCCGGGACAGGGTCTATCAGCCCCAGCATTTT.

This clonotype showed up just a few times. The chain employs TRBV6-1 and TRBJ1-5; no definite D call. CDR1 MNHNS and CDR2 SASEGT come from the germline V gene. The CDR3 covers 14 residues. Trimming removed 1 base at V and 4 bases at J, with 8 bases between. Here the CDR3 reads CASSEGSRNQPQHF. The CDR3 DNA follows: TGTGCCAGCAGTGAAGGGTCCAGAAATCAGCCCCAGCATTTT.

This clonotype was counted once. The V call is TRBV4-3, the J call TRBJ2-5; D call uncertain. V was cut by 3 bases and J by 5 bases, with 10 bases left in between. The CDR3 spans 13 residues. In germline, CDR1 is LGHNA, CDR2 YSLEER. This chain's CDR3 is CASSQSRWETQYF. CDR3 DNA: TGCGCCAGCAGCCAGTCTAGGTGGGAGACCCAGTACTTC.

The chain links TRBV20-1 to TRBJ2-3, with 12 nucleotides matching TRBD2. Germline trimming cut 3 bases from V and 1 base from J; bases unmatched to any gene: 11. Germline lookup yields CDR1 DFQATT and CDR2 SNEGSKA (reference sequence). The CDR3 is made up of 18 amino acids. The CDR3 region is CSASELAGGPGGTDTQYF. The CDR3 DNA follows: TGCAGTGCTAGTGAGCTAGCGGGAGGGCCTGGGGGCACAGATACGCAGTATTTT.

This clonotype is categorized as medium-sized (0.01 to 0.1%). Here the CDR3 reads CSAGTGWTQYF. DNA for the CDR3: TGCAGTGCTGGGACAGGGTGGACGCAGTATTTT. The chain employs TRBV20-1 and TRBJ2-3; 9 positions agree with TRBD1. V was pared by 5 bases and J by 9 bases, with 3 bases of the junction left unmatched. The CDR3 spans 11 residues. Germline V CDR1 and CDR2: DFQATT, SNEGSKA (reference sequence).

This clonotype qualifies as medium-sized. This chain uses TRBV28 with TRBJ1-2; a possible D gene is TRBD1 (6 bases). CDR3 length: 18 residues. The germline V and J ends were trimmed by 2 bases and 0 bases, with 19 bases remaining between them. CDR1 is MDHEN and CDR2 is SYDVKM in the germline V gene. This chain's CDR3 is CASSLMTGRRVANYGYTF. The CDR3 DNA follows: TGTGCCAGCAGTTTAATGACAGGACGTAGGGTGGCTAACTATGGCTACACCTTC.

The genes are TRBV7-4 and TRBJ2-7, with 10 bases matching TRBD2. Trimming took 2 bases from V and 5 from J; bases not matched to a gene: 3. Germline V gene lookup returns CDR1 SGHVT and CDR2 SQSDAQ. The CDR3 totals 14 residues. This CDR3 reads CASSLRLAGDEQYF. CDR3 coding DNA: TGTGCCAGCAGCTTAAGGCTAGCGGGAGACGAGCAGTACTTC.

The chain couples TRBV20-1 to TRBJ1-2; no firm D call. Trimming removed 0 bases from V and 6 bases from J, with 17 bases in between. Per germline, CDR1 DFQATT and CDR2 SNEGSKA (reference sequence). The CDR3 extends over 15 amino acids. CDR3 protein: CSARDQREEAHGYTF. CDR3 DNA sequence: TGCAGTGCTAGAGATCAGAGGGAGGAAGCTCATGGCTACACCTTC.

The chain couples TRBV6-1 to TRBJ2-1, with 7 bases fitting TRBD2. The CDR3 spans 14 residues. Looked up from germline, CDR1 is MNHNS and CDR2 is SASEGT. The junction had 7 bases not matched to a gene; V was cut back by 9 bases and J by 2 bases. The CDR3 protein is CASTTGGTYNEQFF. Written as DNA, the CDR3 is TGTGCCAGTACTACGGGAGGCACCTACAATGAGCAGTTCTTC.

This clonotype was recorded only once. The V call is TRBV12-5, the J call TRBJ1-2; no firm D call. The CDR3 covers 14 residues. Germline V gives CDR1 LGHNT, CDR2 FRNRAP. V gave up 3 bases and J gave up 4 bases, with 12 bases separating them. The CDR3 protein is CASGFSNGFYGYTF. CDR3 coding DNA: TGTGCTAGTGGTTTCTCCAACGGATTCTATGGCTACACCTTC. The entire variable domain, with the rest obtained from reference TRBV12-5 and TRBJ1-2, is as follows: DARVTQTPRHKVTEMGQEVTMRCQPILGHNTVFWYRQTMMQGLELLAYFRNRAPLDDSGMPKDRFSAEMPDATLATLKIQPSEPRDSAVYFCASGFSNGFYGYTFGSGTRLTVV.

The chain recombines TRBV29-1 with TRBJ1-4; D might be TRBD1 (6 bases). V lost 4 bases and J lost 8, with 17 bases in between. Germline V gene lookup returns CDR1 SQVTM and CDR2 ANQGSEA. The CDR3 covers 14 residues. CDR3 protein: CSVAGGLHSEKLFF. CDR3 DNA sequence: TGCAGCGTTGCGGGGGGCCTTCATAGCGAAAAACTGTTTTTT.

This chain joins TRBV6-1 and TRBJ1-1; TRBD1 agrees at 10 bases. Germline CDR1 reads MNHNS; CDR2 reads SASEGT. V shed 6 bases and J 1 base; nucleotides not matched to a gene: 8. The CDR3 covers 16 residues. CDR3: CASSVGQGNANTEAFF. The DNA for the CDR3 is TGTGCCAGCAGCGTGGGACAGGGGAATGCGAACACTGAAGCTTTCTTT.

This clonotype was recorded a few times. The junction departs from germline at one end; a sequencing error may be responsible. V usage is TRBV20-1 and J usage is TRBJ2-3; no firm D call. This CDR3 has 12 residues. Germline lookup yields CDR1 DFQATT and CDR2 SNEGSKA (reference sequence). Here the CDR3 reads CSAAAHTDAQYF. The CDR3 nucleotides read TGCAGTGCCGCTGCGCACACAGATGCGCAGTATTTT.

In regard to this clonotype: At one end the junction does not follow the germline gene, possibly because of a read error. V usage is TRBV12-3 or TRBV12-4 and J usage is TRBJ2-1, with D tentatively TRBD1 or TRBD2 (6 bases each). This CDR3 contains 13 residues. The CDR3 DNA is TGTGCCAACAGTTTTCCGGGGGCTAGCGTACAGTTCTTC. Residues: CANSFPGASVQFF.

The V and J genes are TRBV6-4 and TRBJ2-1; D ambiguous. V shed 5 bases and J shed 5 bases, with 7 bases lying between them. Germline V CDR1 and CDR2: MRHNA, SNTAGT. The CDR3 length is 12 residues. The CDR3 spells CASSPSNNEQFF. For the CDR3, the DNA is TGTGCCAGCAGTCCTTCCAACAATGAGCAGTTCTTC.

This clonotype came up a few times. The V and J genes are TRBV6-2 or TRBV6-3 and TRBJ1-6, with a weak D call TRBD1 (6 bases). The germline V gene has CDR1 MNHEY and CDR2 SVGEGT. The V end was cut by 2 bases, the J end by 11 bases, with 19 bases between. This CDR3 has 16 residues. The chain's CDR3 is CASSYPHRASYAPLHF. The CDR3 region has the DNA TGTGCCAGCAGTTACCCTCACAGGGCTTCGTATGCACCCCTCCACTTT.

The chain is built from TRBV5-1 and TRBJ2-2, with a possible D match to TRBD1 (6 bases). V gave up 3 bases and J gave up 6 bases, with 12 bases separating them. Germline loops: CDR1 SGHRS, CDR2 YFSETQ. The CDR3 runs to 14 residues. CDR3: CASSSQGSAGELFF. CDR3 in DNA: TGCGCCAGCAGCTCCCAGGGGTCGGCCGGGGAGCTGTTTTTT. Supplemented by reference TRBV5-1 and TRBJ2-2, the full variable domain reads KAGVTQTPRYLIKTRGQQVTLSCSPISGHRSVSWYQQTPGQGLQFLFEYFSETQRNKGNFPGRFSGRQFSNSRSEMNVSTLELGDSALYLCASSSQGSAGELFFGEGSRLTVL.

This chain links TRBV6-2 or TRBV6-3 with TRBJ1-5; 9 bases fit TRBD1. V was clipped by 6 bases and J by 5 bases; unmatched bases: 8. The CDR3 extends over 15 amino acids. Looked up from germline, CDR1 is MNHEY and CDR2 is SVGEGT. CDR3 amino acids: CASSRDRGGDQPQHF. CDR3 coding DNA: TGTGCCAGCAGCCGCGACAGGGGGGGTGATCAGCCCCAGCATTTT.

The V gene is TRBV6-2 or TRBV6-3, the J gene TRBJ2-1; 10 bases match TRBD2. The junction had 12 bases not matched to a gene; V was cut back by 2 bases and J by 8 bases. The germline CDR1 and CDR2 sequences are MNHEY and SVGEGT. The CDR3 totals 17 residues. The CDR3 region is CASSYSSASGSGDEQFF. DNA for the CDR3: TGTGCCAGCAGTTACAGTTCGGCTAGCGGGAGTGGGGATGAGCAGTTCTTC.

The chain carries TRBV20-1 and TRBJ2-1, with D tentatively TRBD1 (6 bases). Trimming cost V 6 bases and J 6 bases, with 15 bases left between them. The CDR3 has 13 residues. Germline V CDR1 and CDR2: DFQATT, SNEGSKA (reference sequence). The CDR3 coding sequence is TGCAGTGCCCACGATACCAGGGGCAATGAGCAGTTCTTC. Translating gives CSAHDTRGNEQFF.

CDR3 amino acids: CSAGLAGGERDTQYF. The CDR3 region has the DNA TGCAGCGCTGGACTAGCGGGAGGGGAAAGAGATACGCAGTATTTT. V usage is TRBV29-1 and J usage is TRBJ2-3; 15 bases fit TRBD2. The V and J ends lost 7 bases and 5 bases, in that order; junction bases with no gene match: 7. Germline V gene data show CDR1 as SQVTM and CDR2 as ANQGSEA. CDR3 length: 15 residues.

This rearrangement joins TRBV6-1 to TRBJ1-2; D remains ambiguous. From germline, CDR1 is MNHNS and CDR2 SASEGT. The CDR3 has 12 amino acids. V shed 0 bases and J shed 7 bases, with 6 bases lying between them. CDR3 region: CASSEAWGGYTF. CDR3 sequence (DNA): TGTGCCAGCAGTGAAGCTTGGGGTGGCTACACCTTC.

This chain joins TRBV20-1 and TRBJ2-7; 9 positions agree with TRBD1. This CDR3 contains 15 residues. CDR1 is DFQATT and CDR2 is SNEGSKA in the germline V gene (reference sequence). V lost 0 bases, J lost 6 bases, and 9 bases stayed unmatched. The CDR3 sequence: CSARDGWTGASEQYF. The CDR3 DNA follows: TGCAGTGCTAGAGATGGATGGACAGGGGCTTCCGAGCAGTACTTC.